Presented here are 2 T cell receptor beta chains from one specimen sequenced in a study of T cells in narcolepsy. Using immunoSEQ multiplex PCR, the repertoire was profiled, and TCRdb retains in-frame clones only, with some absent. Here the sample spans tens of thousands of clones, 70% to 85% being singletons. The source material was CD45RA- memory CD4+ T cells from PBMCs. Source of these receptors: a human donor with narcolepsy.

The V and J genes are TRBV5-4 and TRBJ1-4; D call uncertain. The CDR3 consists of 15 residues. Germline V gene data show CDR1 as SGHNT and CDR2 as YYREEE (reference sequence). V shed 0 bases and J shed 3 bases, with 9 bases lying between them. CDR3 loop: CASSLVSGPNEKLFF. The CDR3 bases are TGTGCCAGCAGCTTGGTTTCAGGACCTAATGAAAAACTGTTTTTT.

This chain uses TRBV5-6 with TRBJ2-6; D is unclear. CDR1 and CDR2 (germline): SGHDT, YYEEEE. Trimming removed 4 bases from V and 1 base from J, with 6 bases in between. This CDR3 is 14 amino acids long. The CDR3 DNA reads TGTGCCAGCAGCCCGCGATCTGGGGCCAACGTCCTGACTTTC. It specifies CASSPRSGANVLTF.